This T cell receptor (beta chain) was identified during a study of Graves' ophthalmopathy and Graves' hyperthyroidism. Study-level findings and limits: Blood shared most expanded thyroid clonotypes above 0.001 frequency. Using 13 signatures, a model distinguished ophthalmopathy from stable hyperthyroidism, reaching roughly 90% sensitivity and 81.08% specificity.

Other autoimmune disease, uncontrolled infection, pregnancy and lactation led to exclusion. About 10 ml of fresh blood yielded the PBMCs by density gradient. Trimming pared 8 bases from V and 3 bases from J, leaving 17 bases between. Germline lookup yields CDR1 MNHNS and CDR2 SASEGT. The CDR3 contains 14 residues. About this clonotype itself: Its antigen is still unknown.

The sequenced template was RNA, covering the TCR beta CDR3 region. An opening RT-PCR round employed HTBI primers and preceded a second-round multiplex PCR. Using its own MiXCR run on the multiplex PCR reads, TCRdb lists one record per CDR3 protein. The table shows over 200,000 distinct CDR3 sequences, with roughly 29% occurring only once. V is TRBV6-1 and J is TRBJ2-7; D possibly uses TRBD1 or TRBD2 (6 bases each). The source of this sequence is a man in his forties or fifties with Graves' ophthalmopathy. What was sequenced was peripheral blood. The CDR3 loop reads CASSIGRGGYEQYF. The CDR3 nucleotides are TGTGCCAGCTCCATAGGCAGGGGAGGCTACGAGCAGTACTTC.